This T cell receptor beta chain originates from a study of human T cells and chemical hapten exposure. Study-wide context: There were weekly diphenylcyclopropenone doses to the scalp for patients throughout the roughly 23-week study. Alopecia areata, totalis or universalis affected patients, mainly female. Small pooled library volume differences chiefly drove per-sample TCR yield variation. Findings of the study overall: TCRs at a frequency above 1 in 1000 stayed unchanged with DPC sensitization.

Time point noted: pre-sensitization, week 0. Treatment here: therapeutic diphenylcyclopropenone sensitization with weekly scalp DPC. As concerns this clonotype: The antigen remains undetermined.

The V gene's germline CDR1 is PRHDT and CDR2 FYEKMQ (reference sequence). Trimming left V 5 bases short and J 6 bases short, with 15 bases between. The CDR3 spans 14 residues. Each CDR3 protein is one row after TCRdb ran MiXCR on the RACE reads. The sample includes under 95,000 distinct CDR3 sequences, around 8.8% of them seen just once. This material consisted of whole blood, taken in connection with sensitization to the hapten diphenylcyclopropenone (DPC). The chain joins TRBV13 to TRBJ2-3, with D perhaps matching TRBD2 (6 bases). This sequence originates from a man aged 40-50 years with alopecia areata. Some clones in this sample may be carry-over from other donors' samples. For the CDR3, the DNA is TGTGCCAGCAGCGCGGGACCGCCGATGGATACGCAGTATTTT. The encoded protein is CASSAGPPMDTQYF.